This T cell receptor (beta chain) stems from a study of shared clonotypes between healthy human individuals. Study as a whole: The study drew on a couple of women and a few men aged 18 to 49 as donors. Plates per donor: three CD4 naive, three CD4 memory, two CD8 naive, one CD8 memory. Study-wide points: Generally, naive subsets came out with larger estimated richness than memory subsets. Shared clonotypes across all four donors exceeded non-shared ones in generation probability.

This clone was observed once. Its antigen is undetermined. CDR3 length equals 14 residues. CDR1 and CDR2 from the germline V gene are MGHDK and SYGVNS. V lost 4 bases, J lost 4 bases, and 14 bases lay in between. Here immunoSEQ multiplex PCR was the method, and the copy in TCRdb shows in-frame clones only, minus some. The table has roughly 590,000 clones, roughly 96% seen once. Naive CD8 cells were CD45RO-negative, positively selected for CCR7, excluding terminally differentiated effector memory CD45RA+ cells. The V and J genes are TRBV25-1 and TRBJ2-7; D call uncertain. This sequence was found in a young woman in good health. Sequenced sample: naive CD8+ T cells sorted from blood. Here the CDR3 reads CASSVDESDYEQYF. CDR3 coding DNA: TGTGCCAGCAGTGTCGATGAGTCGGATTACGAGCAGTACTTC.